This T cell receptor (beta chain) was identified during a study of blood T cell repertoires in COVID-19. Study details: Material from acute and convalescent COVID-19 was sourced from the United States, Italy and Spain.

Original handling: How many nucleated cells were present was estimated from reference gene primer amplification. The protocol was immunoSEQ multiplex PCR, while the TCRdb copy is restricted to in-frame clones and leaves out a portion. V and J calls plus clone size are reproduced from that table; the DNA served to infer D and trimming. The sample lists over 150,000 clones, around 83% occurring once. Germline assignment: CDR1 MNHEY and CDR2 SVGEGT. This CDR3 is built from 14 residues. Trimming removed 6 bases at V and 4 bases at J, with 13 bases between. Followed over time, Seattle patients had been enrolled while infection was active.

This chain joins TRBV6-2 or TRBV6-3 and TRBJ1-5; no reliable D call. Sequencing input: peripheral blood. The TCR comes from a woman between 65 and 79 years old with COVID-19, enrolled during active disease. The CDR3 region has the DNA TGTGCCAGCAGCCTTAACGGGATAAATCAGCCCCAGCATTTT. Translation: CASSLNGINQPQHF.